Below, 18 T cell receptor beta chains from the same sample are listed, as sequenced in a study of cytomegalovirus exposure and HLA in healthy donors. Sequenced by immunoSEQ multiplex PCR; TCRdb stores in-frame clones only, minus some. The table has under 150,000 clones, over 75% seen once. The sequencing input was PBMCs. Receptors were obtained from a woman younger than 30 in good health and CMV-seropositive.

J is TRBJ2-7 and V is TRBV11-2; the match to TRBD1 covers 8 bases. In germline, CDR1 is SGHAT, CDR2 FQNNGV. The CDR3 length is 15 residues. Unmatched junction bases numbered 4, after V lost 2 bases and J lost 1 base. CDR3 nucleotides: TGTGCCAGCAGCTTAACAGGACAGGGTTCCTACGAGCAGTACTTC. Translating it yields CASSLTGQGSYEQYF.

The chain joins TRBV5-1 to TRBJ1-2; the D gene is possibly TRBD1 (6 bases). Germline V gene lookup returns CDR1 SGHRS and CDR2 YFSETQ. V dropped 4 bases and J dropped 13 bases, with 20 bases sitting between them. The CDR3 covers 13 residues. This CDR3 reads CASSPDRLGRVTF. CDR3 nucleotide sequence: TGCGCCAGCAGCCCGGACAGACTCGGTAGAGTCACCTTC. The full variable domain, rest sourced from reference TRBV5-1 and TRBJ1-2, is KAGVTQTPRYLIKTRGQQVTLSCSPISGHRSVSWYQQTPGQGLQFLFEYFSETQRNKGNFPGRFSGRQFSNSRSEMNVSTLELGDSALYLCASSPDRLGRVTFGSGTRLTVV.

V and J are TRBV6-5 and TRBJ1-6, with D uncertain. Trimming cost V 5 bases and J 10 bases, with 18 bases left between them. The CDR3 sequence is 15 residues long. The germline CDR1 and CDR2 sequences are MNHEY and SVGAGI. The CDR3 region has the DNA TGTGCCAGCAGTCCCTCGACTCGCTTTATCTCACCCCTCCACTTT. This gives the protein CASSPSTRFISPLHF.

This sequence joins TRBV6-5 and TRBJ2-2; D is unresolved. V lost 2 bases to trimming and J lost 11 bases, with 15 bases between them. The CDR3 runs 14 residues. The germline gives CDR1 MNHEY, CDR2 SVGAGI. CDR3 in amino acids: CASSYTEARFELFF. The CDR3 coding sequence is TGTGCCAGCAGTTACACAGAAGCCAGATTCGAGCTGTTTTTT.

The rearrangement uses TRBV18 and TRBJ1-1, with D uncertain. Per germline, CDR1 KGHSH and CDR2 LQKENI. This CDR3 is built from 13 residues. Trimming shortened V by 4 bases and J by 4 bases, and 10 bases separated the two germline ends. For the CDR3, the DNA is TGTGCCAGCTCACGAGAAGCGAGCACTGAAGCTTTCTTT. Protein sequence: CASSREASTEAFF.

CDR3 region: CASSQAAGGNYEQYF. As DNA, the CDR3 is TGCGCCAGCAGCCAAGCCGCGGGAGGAAACTACGAGCAGTACTTC. The V and J genes are TRBV4-1 and TRBJ2-7; 8 positions match TRBD2. From germline, CDR1 is MGHRA and CDR2 YSYEKL. The length of the CDR3 is 15 residues. J gave up 3 bases and V 1 base, and 5 bases lay outside the gene matches.

The V gene is TRBV11-2, the J gene TRBJ2-1; 11 bases agree with TRBD2. This CDR3 contains 15 residues. The V segment lost 1 base and the J segment 10 bases; nucleotides outside the gene matches: 6. CDR1 SGHAT and CDR2 FQNNGV come from the germline V gene. CDR3 residues: CASSLGSGRAGEQFF. DNA of the CDR3: TGTGCCAGCAGCTTAGGTAGCGGGAGGGCGGGGGAGCAGTTCTTC. The whole variable domain, remainder taken from reference TRBV11-2 and TRBJ2-1, is EAGVAQSPRYKIIEKRQSVAFWCNPISGHATLYWYQQILGQGPKLLIQFQNNGVVDDSQLPKDRFSAERLKGVDSTLKIQPAKLEDSAVYLCASSLGSGRAGEQFFGPGTRLTVL.

This chain uses TRBV7-2 with TRBJ2-4, with 11 nucleotides matching TRBD2. With 1 base clipped from V and 7 bases from J, the junction kept 6 bases outside the gene matches. The CDR3 is made up of 16 amino acids. Germline CDR1 reads SGHTA; CDR2 reads FQGNSA. CDR3 DNA sequence: TGTGCCAGCAGCTTAGGAACTAGCGGGAGTATGAACATTCAGTACTTC. Its protein is CASSLGTSGSMNIQYF.

The V call is TRBV11-3, the J call TRBJ2-1; 13 bases align to TRBD2. CDR1 SGHNT and CDR2 YENEEA come from the germline V gene. The CDR3 is 16 amino acids. J gave up 6 bases and V 5 bases, and 7 bases lay outside the gene matches. The CDR3 bases are TGTGCCAGCAGCCCGAGGACTAGCGGGAGTCGCAATGAGCAGTTCTTC. Translation gives CASSPRTSGSRNEQFF.

This clone was detected only a few times. In nucleotides, the CDR3 is TGTGCCAGTAGGGGACTAGCGGGAGCCTACGAGCAGTACTTC. Its protein is CASRGLAGAYEQYF. The chain employs TRBV19 and TRBJ2-7; 14 positions agree with TRBD2. After removal of 6 bases from V and 2 bases from J, the junction contained 0 bases not matched to a gene. The germline V gene encodes CDR1 LNHDA and CDR2 SQIVND (reference sequence). This CDR3 has 14 residues.

This clone was counted between two and nine times. CDR3 sequence: CASSEDSAGPGELFF. For the CDR3, the DNA is TGTGCCAGCAGTGAGGATTCTGCAGGTCCCGGGGAGCTGTTTTTT. The V and J genes are TRBV6-1 and TRBJ2-2; D remains unclear. CDR1 MNHNS and CDR2 SASEGT come from the germline V gene. Trimming cost V 3 bases and J 6 bases, with 14 bases left between them. The CDR3 is 15 amino acids.

This chain links TRBV12-1 with TRBJ2-1; TRBD2 is taken as the D call from the table, unchecked against the DNA. TRBV12-1 is a listed pseudogene. This CDR3 spans 15 amino acids. CDR3 residues: CASSFDGGSYNEQFF. Written as DNA, the CDR3 is TGTGCCAGCAGCTTTGACGGGGGCTCCTACAATGAGCAGTTCTTC.

The chain employs TRBV7-2 and TRBJ1-1; D not certain. CDR1 and CDR2 from the germline V gene are SGHTA and FQGNSA. The length of the CDR3 is 13 residues. V lost 6 bases and J lost 1, with 9 bases in between. The CDR3 sequence is CASRGVRNTEAFF. CDR3 bases: TGTGCCAGCAGGGGAGTCAGGAACACTGAAGCTTTCTTT.

This clone was recorded once. The V and J genes are TRBV6-1 and TRBJ1-2, with D perhaps matching TRBD1 (5 bases). The CDR3 length is 11 residues. From germline, CDR1 is MNHNS and CDR2 SASEGT. The V end lost 3 bases, the J end lost 8 bases, and 7 bases lay between the germline ends. Here the CDR3 DNA reads TGTGCCAGCAGTGAGGGGGGGGGCTACACCTTC. It translates to CASSEGGGYTF.

Here the CDR3 DNA reads TGTGCCAGCAGTGAAATGACACGGGAGCAGTACTTC. Residues: CASSEMTREQYF. J is TRBJ2-7 and V is TRBV6-1; no clear D. The CDR3 has 12 residues. Germline-derived CDR1 and CDR2 are MNHNS and SASEGT. V was cut by 2 bases and J by 7 bases, with 9 bases left in between.

V is TRBV5-1 and J is TRBJ1-4, with TRBD1 as a possible D gene (6 bases). Trimming shortened V by 0 bases and J by 4 bases, and 13 bases separated the two germline ends. The length of the CDR3 is 16 residues. Per the germline V gene, CDR1 is SGHRS and CDR2 is YFSETQ. The CDR3 reads CASSLAKTGGNEKLFF. CDR3 DNA sequence: TGCGCCAGCAGCTTGGCCAAGACAGGAGGTAATGAAAAACTGTTTTTT.

The chain is built from TRBV27 and TRBJ2-1; 10 bases agree with TRBD1. CDR1 is MNHEY, CDR2 SMNVEV, per germline (reference sequence). The CDR3 contains 15 residues. J was trimmed by 5 bases and V by 3 bases; bases with no gene match: 4. DNA of the CDR3: TGTGCCAGCAGTTTGGGACAGGGGCGAAACAATGAGCAGTTCTTC. Protein product: CASSLGQGRNNEQFF.

The CDR3 reads CASSQDMGSLTATNEKLFF. CDR3 nucleotide sequence: TGCGCCAGCAGCCAAGATATGGGTTCTTTGACAGCAACTAATGAAAAACTGTTTTTT. The chain joins TRBV4-1 to TRBJ1-4, with a weak D call TRBD1 (5 bases). This CDR3 is built from 19 residues. Germline CDR1 and CDR2: MGHRA and YSYEKL. The V end was cut by 0 bases, the J end by 0 bases, with 17 bases between.